The rows below give T cell receptor beta chains drawn from one sample of a study of T cell clones after liver transplantation. Assay used: immunoSEQ multiplex PCR; TCRdb lists only in-frame clones, some missing. The sample lists under 55,000 clones, about 90% occurring once. The source was CD8+ T cells from blood, collected 12 months after liver transplant. Receptors were obtained from a human patient who received a liver transplant. Some of the T cells may derive from the graft donor. Both conserved end residues are part of each CDR3. The D gene is left open where the match is weak. Clone size is given for some rows only: seen once, a few or many times, or a class if the clone is expanded.

>-|TRBJ1-5|14|few|TRBV11-2
TGTGCCAGCAGCCAGGGCGGGGGTCATCAGCCCCAGCATTTT
CASSQGGGHQPQHF
>-|TRBJ1-2|14|-|TRBV2
TGTGCCAGCAGTGACCCGCAGGAAGGGAGAGGCTACACCTTC
CASSDPQEGRGYTF
>TRBD1|TRBJ1-2|13|-|TRBV19
TGTGCCAGTAGCTCCACAGGGGTGTATGGCTACACCTTC
CASSSTGVYGYTF
>-|TRBJ2-7|13|-|TRBV13
TGTGCCAGCAGCTTTAGCGGAAACTACGAGCAGTACTTC
CASSFSGNYEQYF
>TRBD2|TRBJ2-3|14|-|TRBV29-1
TGCAGCGTTGTCGCGGGAGTGGTGGCAGATACGCAGTATTTT
CSVVAGVVADTQYF
>-|TRBJ2-6|14|once|TRBV6-5
TGTGCCAGCAAGGGCAGATCTGGGGCCAACGTCCTGACTTTC
CASKGRSGANVLTF
>-|TRBJ2-2|18|-|TRBV6-1
TGTGCCAGCAGTGAATTTCCCTTGGGACCGAAGAACACCGGGGAGCTGTTTTTT
CASSEFPLGPKNTGELFF
>-|TRBJ2-7|15|-|TRBV4-3
TGCGCCAGCAGCCAAGATGGGAACAGGCTCAACGAGCAGTACTTC
CASSQDGNRLNEQYF
>-|TRBJ1-1|15|few|TRBV15
TGTGCCACCAGCAGAGATTATCAGGAGGTCACTGAAGCTTTCTTT
CATSRDYQEVTEAFF
>-|TRBJ1-4|16|-|TRBV27
TGTGCCAGCAGTTTGCTAGATGGCCGCGGAAGGGAAAAACTGTTTTTT
CASSLLDGRGREKLFF
>TRBD2|TRBJ2-5|17|-|TRBV28
TGTGCCAGCAGCCAGGCAAGGGGGCTAGCGGGGCAAGAGACCCAGTACTTC
CASSQARGLAGQETQYF
>-|TRBJ1-5|15|-|TRBV7-9
TGTGCCAGCAGCTCCGGGACAATAAGCAATCAGCCCCAGCATTTT
CASSSGTISNQPQHF
>-|TRBJ2-7|14|-|TRBV4-1
TGCGCCAGCAGCCAAGTTGGCGGGGCCTACGAGCAGTACTTC
CASSQVGGAYEQYF
>TRBD1|TRBJ2-2|14|-|TRBV6-5
TGTGCCAGCAGCGGGACAGAGAACACCGGGGAGCTGTTTTTT
CASSGTENTGELFF
>TRBD1|TRBJ2-4|15|-|TRBV11-2
TGTGCCAGCAGCTTAGTCTTTAACGGGCAGGGGGCCCCGTACTTC
CASSLVFNGQGAPYF
>-|TRBJ1-2|14|-|TRBV5-6
TGTGCCAGCAGGTCCTGGGGGGGTGCCTATGGCTACACCTTC
CASRSWGGAYGYTF
>-|TRBJ2-7|15|-|TRBV27
TGTGCCAGCAGTTCCCCGTCTCTCGCTGGCTACGAGCAGTACTTC
CASSSPSLAGYEQYF
>-|TRBJ2-3|14|-|TRBV4-1
TGCGCCAGCAGCCAGGCAGGGTTAGCGGATACGCAGTATTTT
CASSQAGLADTQYF
>-|TRBJ2-7|14|-|TRBV10-3
TGTGCCATCAGTGGGGACGCAAACCCCTACGAGCAGTACTTC
CAISGDANPYEQYF
>-|TRBJ2-1|15|-|TRBV7-2
TGTGCCAGCAGCTTATGGGACACTCAAGGAAATGAGCAGTTCTTC
CASSLWDTQGNEQFF
>-|TRBJ2-1|14|-|TRBV10-3
TGTGCCATCAGTGAGATGGAGGGCGGACATGAGCAGTTCTTC
CAISEMEGGHEQFF
>-|TRBJ2-1|15|-|TRBV10-3
TGTGCCATCAGCGCCCCGGGGGAGGCCCAGGGAGAGCAGTTCTTC
CAISAPGEAQGEQFF
>TRBD2|TRBJ2-7|15|medium-sized|TRBV5-6
TGTGCCAGCAGCGCCGGGGGGAGCGGGAGCTACGAGCAGTACTTC
CASSAGGSGSYEQYF
>-|TRBJ1-4|15|-|TRBV5-6
TGTGCCAGCAGCTTGGGCGGGGGGCTTGATGAAAAACTGTTTTTT
CASSLGGGLDEKLFF
>TRBD2|TRBJ2-5|15|-|TRBV9
TGTGCCAGCAGCGTAGGGACTAGCGGGAGGGAGACCCAGTACTTC
CASSVGTSGRETQYF
>-|TRBJ2-7|15|-|TRBV6-5
TGTGCCAGCAGTACGGGACCGATACCCACCTACGAGCAGTACTTC
CASSTGPIPTYEQYF
>-|TRBJ2-7|14|-|TRBV19
TGTGCCAGTAGTATCGGACCAAGGGCCTACGAGCAGTACTTC
CASSIGPRAYEQYF
>-|TRBJ2-7|18|-|TRBV7-2
TGTGCCAGCAGCTTAGAAGGGGTTAACGGCGCGACCTCCTACGAGCAGTACTTC
CASSLEGVNGATSYEQYF
>-|TRBJ2-1|13|-|TRBV15
TGTGCCACCAGCAGAGTCCCTGGGGGTGAGCAGTTCTTC
CATSRVPGGEQFF
>TRBD1|TRBJ2-7|12|-|TRBV27
TGTGCCAGCAGGTCACAGGGGTACGAGCAGTACTTC
CASRSQGYEQYF
>TRBD1|TRBJ1-2|14|-|TRBV27
TGTGCCAGCAGCCGCGGGACAGGGTGGGGGGGCTACACCTTC
CASSRGTGWGGYTF
>TRBD1|TRBJ2-7|16|-|TRBV7-9
TGTGCCAGCAGCTTAATGACAGGGGACAGCCCCTACGAGCAGTACTTC
CASSLMTGDSPYEQYF
>-|TRBJ2-1|15|-|TRBV28
TGTGCCAGCAGTTCCAGGGAGAGCTCCTACAATGAGCAGTTCTTC
CASSSRESSYNEQFF
>-|TRBJ1-1|12|once|TRBV5-6
TGTGCCAGCCTAGGATTGAACACTGAAGCTTTCTTT
CASLGLNTEAFF
>TRBD1|TRBJ2-1|15|-|TRBV28
TGTGCCAGCAGTTCGGGACAGGGTGTCATAAATGAGCAGTTCTTC
CASSSGQGVINEQFF
>-|TRBJ1-1|15|-|TRBV4-1
TGCGCCAGCAGCCAAGGAACAGTACCGAAGACTGAAGCTTTCTTT
CASSQGTVPKTEAFF
>-|TRBJ2-7|15|-|TRBV27
TGTGCCAGCAGTTTATCGGGGAGGCAGGGTTACGAGCAGTACTTC
CASSLSGRQGYEQYF
>TRBD2|TRBJ2-7|13|-|TRBV27
TGTGCCAGCAGTTTCAGCGGGGCCTACGAGCAGTACTTC
CASSFSGAYEQYF
>TRBD2|TRBJ2-7|14|-|TRBV30
TGTGCCTGGAGCTTAACTAGCGGCTCCTACGAGCAGTACTTC
CAWSLTSGSYEQYF
>TRBD2|TRBJ2-7|15|-|TRBV19
TGTGCCAGTAGTATAGGACTAGCGGGCTCCTACGAGCAGTACTTC
CASSIGLAGSYEQYF
>-|TRBJ1-1|15|once|TRBV28
TGTGCCAGCAGACCAAGACAGCTCATGAACACTGAAGCTTTCTTT
CASRPRQLMNTEAFF
>-|TRBJ1-1|13|-|TRBV19
TGTGCCAGTATCCTCAGTAAGAACACTGAAGCTTTCTTT
CASILSKNTEAFF
>TRBD2|TRBJ2-1|20|-|TRBV9
TGTGCCAGCAGCGTACAGTCAACTAGCGGGCAAGTAAGCTCCTACAATGAGCAGTTCTTC
CASSVQSTSGQVSSYNEQFF
>TRBD2|TRBJ2-5|18|-|TRBV7-9
TGTGCCAGCAGCTTGAGTAGCGGGAGCCACCGTCTACAAGAGACCCAGTACTTC
CASSLSSGSHRLQETQYF